These 30 T cell receptor beta chains originate from one sample sequenced in a study of response to subunit inactivated influenza vaccine. TCRdb fed the RT-PCR reads into MiXCR, producing one record per CDR3 protein. The sample shows hundreds of thousands of distinct CDR3 sequences, around 14% of them seen only once. The sequencing used PBMCs from blood, collected about 12 days after vaccination. These receptors came from a man in his fifties or sixties who received an inactivated influenza vaccine.

This chain links TRBV28 with TRBJ1-2, with D possibly TRBD1 on 6 matching bases. V was clipped by 10 bases and J by 4 bases, with 10 bases between them. Germline V lookup: CDR1 MDHEN, CDR2 SYDVKM. CDR3 size: 11 residues. CDR3 region: CATSTGYGYTF. The CDR3 nucleotides read TGTGCCACCTCGACAGGCTATGGCTACACCTTC.

The chain combines TRBV5-1 with TRBJ2-7, with D perhaps matching TRBD1 or TRBD2 (6 bases each). Trimming shortened V by 5 bases and J by 2 bases, and 17 bases separated the two germline ends. The germline gives CDR1 SGHRS, CDR2 YFSETQ. CDR3 length: 15 residues. CDR3 loop: CASRGGLGVTYEQYF. DNA for the CDR3: TGCGCCAGCAGAGGGGGACTGGGAGTTACCTACGAGCAGTACTTC.

This clonotype was seen a few times. The genes are TRBV4-3 and TRBJ2-2; 12 bases fit TRBD2. V trimming: 6 bases; J trimming: 5 bases; junction bases outside the gene matches: 4. This CDR3 has 15 amino acids. Germline lookup yields CDR1 LGHNA and CDR2 YSLEER. Here the CDR3 DNA reads TGCGCCAGCAGTCGACTAGCGGGGGAGACCGGGGAGCTGTTTTTT. This encodes CASSRLAGETGELFF.

In this sample, this clonotype turned up a few times. CDR3 amino acids: CASSLLSGTSTDTQYF. In nucleotides, the CDR3 is TGTGCCAGCAGCTTACTTAGCGGGACTAGCACAGATACGCAGTATTTT. This rearrangement joins TRBV7-3 to TRBJ2-3; 8 nucleotides align to TRBD2. The CDR3 is made up of 16 amino acids. V dropped 2 bases and J dropped 0; count of bases not matched to a gene: 4. Germline lookup yields CDR1 SGHTA and CDR2 FQGTGA.

This clonotype showed up many times. The chain has TRBV5-1 and TRBJ2-1; no firm D call. The CDR3 covers 16 residues. Germline V gives CDR1 SGHRS, CDR2 YFSETQ. The germline V and J ends were trimmed by 4 bases and 8 bases, with 22 bases remaining between them. CDR3 sequence reads: CASSQMWPAAIYEQFF. The CDR3 DNA is TGCGCCAGCAGCCAGATGTGGCCCGCCGCGATCTATGAGCAGTTCTTC.

This clonotype was detected ten times or more. The chain is built from TRBV4-3 and TRBJ2-7; 10 bases line up with TRBD2. V was clipped by 2 bases and J by 3 bases; unmatched bases: 4. The CDR3 is 15 amino acids. CDR1 is LGHNA and CDR2 is YSLEER in the germline V gene. CDR3: CASSQRPSGSYEQYF. The CDR3 nucleotides read TGCGCCAGCAGCCAACGGCCTAGCGGGAGCTACGAGCAGTACTTC.

The genes are TRBV20-1 and TRBJ2-5; perhaps D is TRBD1 or TRBD2 (5 bases each). Germline V gene sequence: CDR1 DFQATT, CDR2 SNEGSKA (reference sequence). V lost 2 bases and J lost 5, with 21 bases in between. This CDR3 is built from 16 residues. CDR3 sequence: CSARRSRLKGRETQYF. As DNA, the CDR3 is TGCAGTGCTAGACGATCTCGGCTGAAGGGACGGGAGACCCAGTACTTC.

A note on this clonotype: It is likely a read error, because the conserved phenylalanine at the end of the CDR3 is missing. The rearrangement uses TRBV6-5 and TRBJ2-7; TRBD1 aligns across 7 bases. Trimming cost V 2 bases and J 0 bases; bases outside gene matches: 4. CDR1 and CDR2 (germline): MNHEY, SVGAGI. The CDR3 extends over 15 amino acids. CDR3 sequence reads: CASSYAPGGSYEQYL. The CDR3 bases are TGTGCCAGCAGTTACGCTCCAGGGGGCTCCTACGAGCAGTACTTA.

The chain is built from TRBV12-3 or TRBV12-4 and TRBJ1-1; maybe TRBD1 (5 bases). The CDR3 has 12 amino acids. The V gene lost 7 bases and the J gene lost 8 bases, with 14 bases spanning the gap. CDR3: CASKMGPKEAFF. CDR3 nucleotide sequence: TGTGCCAGCAAAATGGGGCCCAAGGAAGCTTTCTTT.

This clonotype was counted a few times. The chain couples TRBV2 to TRBJ2-1; tentatively, D is TRBD1 (5 bases). Trimming removed 5 bases at V and 0 bases at J, with 11 bases between. There are 15 residues in the CDR3. Germline CDR1 and CDR2: SNHLY and FYNNEI. The CDR3 coding sequence is TGTGCCAGCAGTTTACAGGTATACTCCTACAATGAGCAGTTCTTC. Its translation is CASSLQVYSYNEQFF.

The J gene is TRBJ1-5, the V gene TRBV4-2; D is undetermined. The CDR3 spans 15 residues. Germline V CDR1 and CDR2: LGHNA, YNFKEQ. V dropped 3 bases and J dropped 0 bases, with 9 bases sitting between them. The CDR3 spells CASSHVTDSNQPQHF. In DNA, the CDR3 is TGTGCCAGCAGCCACGTGACTGATAGCAATCAGCCCCAGCATTTT.

V and J are TRBV11-2 and TRBJ2-2; D is undetermined. CDR1 is SGHAT and CDR2 is FQNNGV in the germline V gene. This CDR3 contains 13 residues. Trimming removed 5 bases at V and 7 bases at J, with 11 bases between. CDR3 bases: TGTGCCAGCAGCAAGCTTAGGGACGGGGAGCTGTTTTTT. Translation gives CASSKLRDGELFF.

The chain carries TRBV20-1 and TRBJ2-7; D is perhaps TRBD2 (6 bases). The CDR3 is 14 amino acids. Germline V CDR1 and CDR2: DFQATT, SNEGSKA (reference sequence). Trimming took off 4 bases at V and 0 bases at J, with 13 bases between the two ends. CDR3: CSAIIRGSSYEQYF. The CDR3 bases are TGCAGTGCTATTATCCGGGGGAGCTCCTACGAGCAGTACTTC.

The V call is TRBV6-2 or TRBV6-3, the J call TRBJ2-2; TRBD1 aligns across 9 bases. Germline CDR1 and CDR2: MNHEY and SVGEGT. The trim removed 6 bases at V and 3 bases at J, leaving 5 bases unmatched. This CDR3 has 15 residues. CDR3 region: CASRPGDRDTGELFF. The CDR3 region has the DNA TGTGCCAGCAGGCCTGGGGACAGGGACACCGGGGAGCTGTTTTTT.

V usage is TRBV7-6 and J usage is TRBJ2-5; 10 bases are shared with TRBD2. Germline V gives CDR1 SGHVS, CDR2 FNYEAQ. V gave up 5 bases and J gave up 2 bases; unmatched junction bases: 5. This CDR3 spans 15 amino acids. Here the CDR3 reads CASSVTSGVQETQYF. The DNA of the CDR3 is TGTGCCAGCAGCGTAACTAGCGGGGTACAAGAGACCCAGTACTTC.

This clonotype was detected a few times. The CDR3 nucleotides are TGTGCCAGCAGCACCACCACCGCAGGGGGCGACTGGGCTTTCTTT. Protein: CASSTTTAGGDWAFF. The genes are TRBV6-1 and TRBJ1-1; 8 bases align to TRBD1. J lost 11 bases, V lost 6 bases, and 17 bases had no gene match. This CDR3 contains 15 residues. Germline CDR1 is MNHNS and CDR2 is SASEGT.

The chain links TRBV5-6 to TRBJ2-7, with TRBD2 as a possible D gene (5 bases). Trimming removed 0 bases from V and 7 bases from J, with 14 bases in between. The CDR3 is 14 amino acids. Germline CDR1 SGHDT, CDR2 YYEEEE. The CDR3 region is CASSLAGLSGEQYF. In DNA form, the CDR3 reads TGTGCCAGCAGCTTGGCCGGACTGTCGGGGGAGCAGTACTTC.

The chain recombines TRBV20-1 with TRBJ1-4; a weak D match, TRBD1 (6 bases). V gave up 6 bases and J gave up 8 bases, with 16 bases separating them. CDR1 is DFQATT and CDR2 is SNEGSKA in the germline V gene (reference sequence). The CDR3 sequence is 13 residues long. The CDR3 sequence: CSAQQGTYEKLFF. The DNA of the CDR3 is TGCAGTGCGCAACAGGGAACCTACGAAAAACTGTTTTTT.

This clonotype was observed a single time. Compared with germline, one end of the junction differs, possibly owing to a read error. J is TRBJ2-3 and V is TRBV7-8; D gene ambiguous. This CDR3 is 13 amino acids long. Looked up from germline, CDR1 is SGHVS and CDR2 is FQNEAQ. CDR3 loop: CASSLDPTLRTDF. DNA for the CDR3: TGTGCCAGCAGCTTAGACCCGACGTTGAGGACGGATTTT.

The gene calls are TRBV12-3 or TRBV12-4 and TRBJ2-7; 9 bases line up with TRBD2. The CDR3 consists of 15 residues. Germline trimming cut 3 bases from V and 2 bases from J; bases unmatched to any gene: 5. For the CDR3, the DNA is TGTGCCAGCAGTTTTCTCCTAGCGGGACCCTACGAGCAGTACTTC. Its protein is CASSFLLAGPYEQYF.

The chain joins TRBV7-6 to TRBJ2-1; TRBD2 aligns across 9 bases. Germline loops: CDR1 SGHVS, CDR2 FNYEAQ. With V trimmed by 4 bases and J by 4 bases, 20 bases remained unmatched. The CDR3 has 20 residues. The CDR3 DNA reads TGTGCCAGCAGCTCCTATTTTGGCGGGAGGGCCGAGGGGACTTACAATGAGCAGTTCTTC. Its translation: CASSSYFGGRAEGTYNEQFF.

This clonotype has only a few counts. The chain carries TRBV9 and TRBJ2-1, with 7 positions matching TRBD2. This CDR3 spans 17 amino acids. Germline V gene sequence: CDR1 SGDLS, CDR2 YYNGEE. V was pared by 4 bases and J by 4 bases, with 14 bases of the junction left unmatched. This CDR3 reads CASSPTMGGVLYNEQFF. For the CDR3, the DNA is TGTGCCAGCAGCCCGACCATGGGGGGGGTTTTGTACAATGAGCAGTTCTTC. The full variable domain, its missing parts supplied by reference TRBV9 and TRBJ2-1, is DSGVTQTPKHLITATGQRVTLRCSPRSGDLSVYWYQQSLDQGLQFLIQYYNGEERAKGNILERFSAQQFPDLHSELNLSSLELGDSALYFCASSPTMGGVLYNEQFFGPGTRLTVL.

This clonotype was observed a handful of times. The V and J genes are TRBV5-1 and TRBJ1-4; a weak D match, TRBD1 (5 bases). V was trimmed by 1 base and J by 0 bases, leaving 10 bases between them. The CDR3 totals 16 residues. The germline CDR1 and CDR2 sequences are SGHRS and YFSETQ. The CDR3 reads CASSLWGSATNEKLFF. The DNA of the CDR3 is TGCGCCAGCAGCTTGTGGGGGAGTGCAACTAATGAAAAACTGTTTTTT. Together with reference TRBV5-1 and TRBJ1-4, the CDR3 gives the full variable domain: KAGVTQTPRYLIKTRGQQVTLSCSPISGHRSVSWYQQTPGQGLQFLFEYFSETQRNKGNFPGRFSGRQFSNSRSEMNVSTLELGDSALYLCASSLWGSATNEKLFFGSGTQLSVL.

This clonotype appeared many times. The chain uses TRBV7-9 and TRBJ1-1; D ambiguous. Looked up from germline, CDR1 is SEHNR and CDR2 is FQNEAQ (reference sequence). The CDR3 totals 13 residues. Trimming removed 6 bases at V and 0 bases at J, with 8 bases between. CDR3 DNA: TGTGCCAGCAGTCGACAATTGAACACTGAAGCTTTCTTT. It yields the protein CASSRQLNTEAFF.

In this sample, this clonotype turned up a few times. One end of the junction does not line up with germline, which may come from a read error. The chain is built from TRBV12-3 or TRBV12-4 and TRBJ2-2; D tentatively fits TRBD1 or TRBD2 (5 bases each). The CDR3 contains 14 residues. CDR3 amino acids: CASSLGTTVGKLFF. In DNA, the CDR3 is TGTGCCAGCAGTTTAGGGACAACGGTCGGGAAGCTGTTTTTT.

This clonotype was counted only a few times. The V and J genes are TRBV5-1 and TRBJ1-1, with a weak D call TRBD1 (6 bases). Germline loops: CDR1 SGHRS, CDR2 YFSETQ. V lost 3 bases and J 5 bases, leaving 17 bases between the germline ends. CDR3 length equals 15 residues. CDR3 residues: CASSSRQAGGTEAFF. The CDR3 DNA reads TGCGCCAGCAGCTCACGACAGGCCGGAGGGACTGAAGCTTTCTTT. Filled out from reference TRBV5-1 and TRBJ1-1, the complete variable domain reads KAGVTQTPRYLIKTRGQQVTLSCSPISGHRSVSWYQQTPGQGLQFLFEYFSETQRNKGNFPGRFSGRQFSNSRSEMNVSTLELGDSALYLCASSSRQAGGTEAFFGQGTRLTVV.

This clonotype was recorded at least ten times. This chain joins TRBV5-1 and TRBJ2-7; TRBD2 matches 12 bases. Germline V gene data show CDR1 as SGHRS and CDR2 as YFSETQ. The CDR3 runs to 14 residues. The junction had 5 bases not matched to a gene; V was cut back by 4 bases and J by 6 bases. As DNA, the CDR3 is TGCGCCAGCAGCCTAGCGGGAGGGGAATCCGAGCAGTACTTC. Amino acid sequence: CASSLAGGESEQYF. The variable domain in full, completed from reference TRBV5-1 and TRBJ2-7, reads KAGVTQTPRYLIKTRGQQVTLSCSPISGHRSVSWYQQTPGQGLQFLFEYFSETQRNKGNFPGRFSGRQFSNSRSEMNVSTLELGDSALYLCASSLAGGESEQYFGPGTRLTVT.

This chain joins TRBV7-2 and TRBJ2-5; D gene ambiguous. Per the germline V gene, CDR1 is SGHTA and CDR2 is FQGNSA. The CDR3 contains 14 residues. V lost 4 bases and J lost 1, with 10 bases in between. CDR3 residues: CASSSGSVQETQYF. The DNA of the CDR3 is TGTGCCAGCAGCTCAGGTTCCGTCCAAGAGACCCAGTACTTC.

This clonotype came up a few times. J is TRBJ1-4 and V is TRBV4-1, with no clear D. CDR3 length: 14 amino acids. Germline values: CDR1 MGHRA, CDR2 YSYEKL. Between the trimmed V and J ends, which lost 5 bases and 7 bases, there was a span of 14 bases. The CDR3 loop reads CASSALGRGEKLFF. The CDR3 DNA sequence: TGCGCCAGCAGCGCTCTCGGGCGTGGTGAAAAACTGTTTTTT.

V is TRBV5-6 and J is TRBJ1-2, with 7 bases fitting TRBD1. Germline V gene data show CDR1 as SGHDT and CDR2 as YYEEEE. The V and J ends lost 0 bases and 2 bases, in that order; junction bases with no gene match: 4. This CDR3 has 15 residues. CDR3 protein: CASSLGQGYNYGYTF. In DNA, the CDR3 is TGTGCCAGCAGCTTGGGACAGGGTTACAACTATGGCTACACCTTC.